The 14 T cell receptor beta chains given below trace back to one sample, sequenced in a study of blood T cell repertoires in COVID-19. Clones were read by immunoSEQ multiplex PCR, and TCRdb kept only the in-frame ones, dropping some. The data contain approximately 390,000 clones, 80% to 90% of them singletons. Material: PBMCs or T cells enriched from blood (not recorded which). These receptors were obtained from a woman in her forties or fifties who had recovered from COVID-19.

V is TRBV5-5 and J is TRBJ2-1; maybe TRBD1 (5 bases). Per the germline V gene, CDR1 is SGHKS and CDR2 is YYEKEE (reference sequence). V lost 0 bases and J 5 bases, leaving 12 bases between the germline ends. This CDR3 region has 15 residues. CDR3 amino acids: CASSLEATANNEQFF. The CDR3 DNA reads TGTGCCAGCAGCTTGGAGGCGACAGCCAACAATGAGCAGTTCTTC.

This chain joins TRBV4-1 and TRBJ1-1, with 9 nucleotides matching TRBD1. V trimming: 0 bases; J trimming: 1 base; junction bases outside the gene matches: 3. Germline lookup yields CDR1 MGHRA and CDR2 YSYEKL. This CDR3 contains 16 residues. CDR3 coding DNA: TGCGCCAGCAGCCAAGAGGGGACAGGGCCGAACACTGAAGCTTTCTTT. This encodes CASSQEGTGPNTEAFF.

This clone is a singleton in its sample. The chain recombines TRBV7-9 with TRBJ1-3, with 8 bases aligning to TRBD1. Losses at the gene ends were 3 bases for V and 8 bases for J; bases not matched to a gene: 12. This CDR3 has 16 amino acids. Germline V gene lookup returns CDR1 SEHNR and CDR2 FQNEAQ (reference sequence). The CDR3 spells CASSFGQGGNMDTIYF. CDR3 DNA sequence: TGTGCCAGCAGCTTTGGACAGGGCGGGAATATGGACACCATATATTTT.

This chain joins TRBV7-2 and TRBJ1-3; unclear D gene. Trimming left V 7 bases short and J 7 bases short, with 11 bases between. Germline V CDR1 and CDR2: SGHTA, FQGNSA. This CDR3 spans 12 amino acids. This chain's CDR3 is CASTYTRNTIYF. CDR3 DNA sequence: TGTGCCAGCACCTACACCAGGAACACCATATATTTT.

J is TRBJ2-3 and V is TRBV30; 9 bases agree with TRBD2. CDR3 length: 16 amino acids. V was clipped by 2 bases and J by 2 bases; unmatched bases: 8. Germline CDR1 reads GTSNPN; CDR2 reads SVGIG (reference sequence). CDR3 residues: CAWSQAGGSPTDTQYF. The CDR3 DNA follows: TGTGCCTGGAGTCAAGCGGGGGGATCCCCCACAGATACGCAGTATTTT.

The chain links TRBV6-5 to TRBJ2-1; TRBD2 agrees at 13 bases. This CDR3 is 13 amino acids long. The V gene end was trimmed by 6 bases and the J gene end by 8 bases; junction bases not matched to a gene: 1. Germline CDR1 MNHEY, CDR2 SVGAGI. The CDR3 DNA follows: TGTGCCAGCAGACTAGCGGGGGGGTATGAGCAGTTCTTC. Amino acids: CASRLAGGYEQFF.

CDR3 bases: TGTGCCATCAGTGAGGCGGAGCGGGCTATAAAACTGTTTTTT. This gives the protein CAISEAERAIKLFF. The chain uses TRBV10-3 and TRBJ1-4; D uncertain. The CDR3 is 14 residues long. The ends were cut back, 2 bases at V and 10 bases at J, with 14 bases in the middle. Looked up from germline, CDR1 is ENHRY and CDR2 is SYGVKD.

CDR3 loop: CAWSAGQWDTEAFF. CDR3 sequence (DNA): TGTGCCTGGAGCGCGGGACAGTGGGACACTGAAGCTTTCTTT. The chain couples TRBV30 to TRBJ1-1, with 7 bases lining up with TRBD1. Unmatched junction bases numbered 7, after V lost 3 bases and J lost 3 bases. The germline V gene encodes CDR1 GTSNPN and CDR2 SVGIG (reference sequence). The length of the CDR3 is 14 residues.

The rearrangement links TRBV2 to TRBJ1-3; perhaps TRBD1 as D (6 bases). This CDR3 has 14 residues. Germline CDR1 is SNHLY and CDR2 is FYNNEI. The germline V and J ends were trimmed by 1 base and 8 bases, with 12 bases remaining between them. The CDR3 here is CASSEGVRGYTIYF. The CDR3 DNA is TGTGCCAGCAGTGAAGGAGTCAGGGGTTACACCATATATTTT. Drawing the rest from reference TRBV2 and TRBJ1-3, the complete variable domain is EPEVTQTPSHQVTQMGQEVILRCVPISNHLYFYWYRQILGQKVEFLVSFYNNEISEKSEIFDDQFSVERPDGSNFTLKIRSTKLEDSAMYFCASSEGVRGYTIYFGEGSWLTVV.

The chain joins TRBV5-6 to TRBJ1-2; 8 bases fit TRBD1. CDR3 size: 14 residues. Per the germline V gene, CDR1 is SGHDT and CDR2 is YYEEEE. V shed 0 bases and J 2 bases; nucleotides not matched to a gene: 0. The CDR3 sequence: CASSLGTGNYGYTF. CDR3 DNA sequence: TGTGCCAGCAGCTTGGGGACAGGGAACTATGGCTACACCTTC.

The V and J genes are TRBV9 and TRBJ1-4; TRBD1 is a possible D gene (5 bases). V was trimmed by 3 bases and J by 8 bases, leaving 17 bases between them. Per germline, CDR1 SGDLS and CDR2 YYNGEE. CDR3 length equals 15 residues. The DNA of the CDR3 is TGTGCCAGCAGCGCCGCAGGAGGGGTAGGAGAAAAACTGTTTTTT. This gives the protein CASSAAGGVGEKLFF.

Comments on this clone: A much more abundant neighbour one base away suggests this may be a read error. The sample contains more than one DNA sequence encoding this CDR3. The chain couples TRBV12-3 or TRBV12-4 to TRBJ1-5, with D perhaps TRBD1 (6 bases). This CDR3 is built from 12 residues. Trimming took off 2 bases at V and 7 bases at J, with 6 bases between the two ends. The CDR3 DNA reads as TGTGCCAGCAGTTTAAGGGGGCAGCCCCAGCATTTT. Its protein is CASSLRGQPQHF.

The V gene is TRBV7-2, the J gene TRBJ1-2; TRBD1 aligns across 7 bases. Germline lookup yields CDR1 SGHTA and CDR2 FQGNSA. The CDR3 spans 15 residues. The V segment lost 4 bases and the J segment 3 bases; nucleotides outside the gene matches: 8. Written as DNA, the CDR3 is TGTGCCAGCAGCTCAACAGGGGCCTCTGACTATGGCTACACCTTC. Its protein product is CASSSTGASDYGYTF.

V gene TRBV9 combines with J gene TRBJ2-7; the match to TRBD1 covers 8 bases. Germline V gene lookup returns CDR1 SGDLS and CDR2 YYNGEE. The CDR3 sequence is 15 residues long. V shed 4 bases and J 0 bases; nucleotides not matched to a gene: 6. The CDR3 here is CASSPGTGFSYEQYF. DNA for the CDR3: TGTGCCAGCAGCCCAGGGACAGGATTCTCCTACGAGCAGTACTTC.